Following are 25 T cell receptor beta chains from one sample sequenced in a study of T cell responses to AZD1222 COVID-19 vaccine. Produced via immunoSEQ multiplex PCR; TCRdb's table is partial and in-frame only. The sample contains roughly 130,000 clones, approximately 86% of which appear only once. The material sequenced was peripheral blood, taken on day 0 of AZD1222 vaccination. The receptors here all came from an adult in good health.

The rearrangement uses TRBV7-2 and TRBJ1-2, with 12 bases lining up with TRBD1. Germline CDR1 is SGHTA and CDR2 is FQGNSA. This CDR3 comprises 17 residues. The V and J ends lost 4 bases and 4 bases, in that order; junction bases with no gene match: 10. CDR3 amino acids: CASSYRDRGRAGYGYTF. DNA of the CDR3: TGTGCCAGCAGCTACCGGGACAGGGGGCGAGCAGGCTATGGCTACACCTTC.

The chain carries TRBV5-4 and TRBJ2-5; 7 bases align to TRBD2. This CDR3 spans 13 amino acids. CDR1 SGHNT and CDR2 YYREEE come from the germline V gene (reference sequence). CDR3 residues: CAIAGGAGETQYF. The CDR3 DNA is TGTGCAATAGCGGGCGGGGCGGGAGAGACCCAGTACTTC.

The V gene is TRBV28, the J gene TRBJ2-6; D gene ambiguous. This CDR3 has 17 amino acids. Trimming took 7 bases from V and 0 from J, leaving 16 bases between them. The V gene's germline CDR1 is MDHEN and CDR2 SYDVKM. CDR3 bases: TGTGCCAGCACACCCTCCAAGGGTTACTCTGGGGCCAACGTCCTGACTTTC. This translates into CASTPSKGYSGANVLTF.

This clone has a single count. The CDR3 region has the DNA TGTGCCACCAGGCAGGCTAAGACCTCCCAAGAGACCCAGTACTTC. Its translation: CATRQAKTSQETQYF. The chain uses TRBV7-9 and TRBJ2-5; D is uncertain. This CDR3 is built from 15 residues. V lost 10 bases to trimming and J lost 1 base, with 19 bases between them. Germline CDR1 is SEHNR and CDR2 is FQNEAQ (reference sequence).

This chain connects TRBV6-5 to TRBJ2-3; perhaps TRBD2 as D (6 bases). CDR1 and CDR2 from the germline V gene are MNHEY and SVGAGI. V was cut by 4 bases and J by 0 bases, with 14 bases left in between. The CDR3 length is 16 residues. The CDR3 is CASSLNIADSTDTQYF. The CDR3 DNA reads as TGTGCCAGCAGTTTAAACATAGCGGACAGCACAGATACGCAGTATTTT.

This chain's CDR3 is CASSPEEVQETQYF. The CDR3 DNA follows: TGTGCCAGCAGCCCGGAAGAGGTTCAGGAGACCCAGTACTTC. The V call is TRBV7-2, the J call TRBJ2-5; D is undetermined. CDR3 length equals 14 residues. Germline-derived CDR1 and CDR2 are SGHTA and FQGNSA. V dropped 5 bases and J dropped 5 bases, with 15 bases sitting between them.

J is TRBJ1-1 and V is TRBV2, with D possibly being TRBD1 (5 bases). V gave up 6 bases and J gave up 0 bases, with 11 bases separating them. From germline, CDR1 is SNHLY and CDR2 FYNNEI. The CDR3 has 14 residues. This CDR3 is CASRRQTMNTEAFF. The CDR3 nucleotides read TGTGCCAGCAGGCGACAGACCATGAACACTGAAGCTTTCTTT.

This chain uses TRBV4-3 with TRBJ1-6, with D maybe TRBD1 (5 bases). The CDR3 spans 15 residues. Per the germline V gene, CDR1 is LGHNA and CDR2 is YSLEER. V lost 4 bases, J lost 12 bases, and 19 bases lay in between. The CDR3 loop is CASSRKGLGGGPLHF. DNA for the CDR3: TGCGCCAGCAGCCGGAAGGGGCTCGGGGGTGGACCCCTCCACTTT.

V and J are TRBV20-1 and TRBJ2-1; unclear D gene. Germline loops: CDR1 DFQATT, CDR2 SNEGSKA (reference sequence). The CDR3 loop spans 11 amino acids. V was shortened by 3 bases and J by 10 bases, with 10 bases between the two germline ends. CDR3 nucleotide sequence: TGCAGTGCTAGGGGGTCGCGGGAGCAGTTCTTC. Translating gives CSARGSREQFF.

The chain recombines TRBV5-1 with TRBJ2-6; D not certain. The CDR3 is made up of 17 amino acids. The V gene lost 3 bases and the J gene lost 1 base, with 14 bases spanning the gap. Germline assignment: CDR1 SGHRS and CDR2 YFSETQ. The CDR3 is CASSSSSQVSGANVLTF. The CDR3 coding sequence is TGCGCCAGCAGCTCCTCATCGCAAGTTTCTGGGGCCAACGTCCTGACTTTC.

The chain carries TRBV29-1 and TRBJ2-1; a possible D gene is TRBD2 (6 bases). With 7 bases removed from V and 9 bases from J, the gap between germline ends came to 22 bases. The CDR3 consists of 14 residues. Germline V lookup: CDR1 SQVTM, CDR2 ANQGSEA. The CDR3 sequence is CSAGNMYGGGEQFF. The DNA of the CDR3 is TGCAGCGCAGGGAATATGTATGGGGGAGGTGAGCAGTTCTTC.

This sequence joins TRBV7-2 and TRBJ2-3; D is perhaps TRBD1 (6 bases). V lost 1 base, J lost 6 bases, and 14 bases lay in between. The length of the CDR3 is 15 residues. Germline CDR1 SGHTA, CDR2 FQGNSA. In nucleotides, the CDR3 is TGTGCCAGCAGCTTAGAAGGGGGATGGTCGGATACGCAGTATTTT. Translation gives CASSLEGGWSDTQYF. The variable domain in full, completed from reference TRBV7-2 and TRBJ2-3, reads GAGVSQSPSNKVTEKGKDVELRCDPISGHTALYWYRQSLGQGLEFLIYFQGNSAPDKSGLPSDRFSAERTGGSVSTLTIQRTQQEDSAVYLCASSLEGGWSDTQYFGPGTRLTVL.

V gene TRBV7-9 combines with J gene TRBJ2-5; D perhaps matches TRBD2 (7 bases). The CDR3 has 11 amino acids. V was clipped by 8 bases and J by 5 bases, with 9 bases between them. Germline values: CDR1 SEHNR, CDR2 FQNEAQ (reference sequence). DNA for the CDR3: TGTGCCAGCGAGGGGGGGGAGACCCAGTACTTC. Its translation: CASEGGETQYF.

V gene TRBV10-3 combines with J gene TRBJ1-2, with D hard to call. Germline V gene sequence: CDR1 ENHRY, CDR2 SYGVKD. V lost 0 bases to trimming and J lost 0 bases, with 17 bases between them. The CDR3 loop spans 18 amino acids. CDR3 coding DNA: TGTGCCATCAGTGAGTCGATTACTTGGCAGAAAGCTAACTATGGCTACACCTTC. This sequence encodes CAISESITWQKANYGYTF.

The gene calls are TRBV19 and TRBJ2-2; 9 bases are shared with TRBD1. This CDR3 has 15 residues. Germline-derived CDR1 and CDR2 are LNHDA and SQIVND (reference sequence). The J segment lost 1 base and the V segment lost 5 bases, leaving 2 bases of the junction unmatched. The CDR3 DNA sequence: TGTGCCAGTAGTCCGGACAGGGGGAACACCGGGGAGCTGTTTTTT. It is translated as CASSPDRGNTGELFF. Based on the CDR3 plus reference TRBV19 and TRBJ2-2, the full variable domain is DGGITQSPKYLFRKEGQNVTLSCEQNLNHDAMYWYRQDPGQGLRLIYYSQIVNDFQKGDIAEGYSVSREKKESFPLTVTSAQKNPTAFYLCASSPDRGNTGELFFGEGSRLTVL.

The chain recombines TRBV6-5 with TRBJ1-2; 7 nucleotides match TRBD1. The V and J ends lost 4 bases and 4 bases, in that order; junction bases with no gene match: 9. The CDR3 extends over 15 amino acids. CDR1 MNHEY and CDR2 SVGAGI come from the germline V gene. CDR3 amino acids: CASSSTGERGYGYTF. CDR3 nucleotides: TGTGCCAGCAGTTCAACAGGGGAGCGGGGCTATGGCTACACCTTC.

This clone was seen only once. The J gene is TRBJ1-6, the V gene TRBV7-3; a possible D gene is TRBD1 (6 bases). This CDR3 comprises 15 residues. Germline V gene sequence: CDR1 SGHTA, CDR2 FQGTGA. V was trimmed by 3 bases and J by 5 bases, leaving 11 bases between them. CDR3 amino acids: CASSLMAGDNSPLHF. The CDR3 bases are TGTGCCAGCAGCTTGATGGCAGGGGATAATTCACCCCTCCACTTT. The full variable domain, its missing parts supplied by reference TRBV7-3 and TRBJ1-6, is GAGVSQTPSNKVTEKGKYVELRCDPISGHTALYWYRQSLGQGPEFLIYFQGTGAADDSGLPNDRFFAVRPEGSVSTLKIQRTERGDSAVYLCASSLMAGDNSPLHFGNGTRLTVT.

J is TRBJ2-5 and V is TRBV14, with unresolved D. CDR3 size: 13 residues. Looked up from germline, CDR1 is SGHDN and CDR2 is FVKESK. Trimming pared 6 bases from V and 2 bases from J, leaving 10 bases between. The chain's CDR3 is CASRNVGQETQYF. CDR3 DNA: TGTGCCAGCAGAAACGTTGGGCAAGAGACCCAGTACTTC.

The chain has TRBV3-1 (or the pseudogene TRBV3-2) and TRBJ2-1, with a possible D match to TRBD1 (6 bases). The CDR3 is 13 residues long. V was cut by 4 bases and J by 9 bases, with 13 bases left in between. Germline CDR1 reads LGHDT; CDR2 reads YNNKEL (reference sequence). The CDR3, as DNA: TGTGCCAGCAGCCCACGCAGGGGTGGTGAGCAGTTCTTC. This gives the protein CASSPRRGGEQFF.

The V gene is TRBV14, the J gene TRBJ2-7, with D hard to call. Germline V gene sequence: CDR1 SGHDN, CDR2 FVKESK. The CDR3 has 14 residues. The V end lost 1 base, the J end lost 7 bases, and 14 bases lay between the germline ends. CDR3 sequence: CASSQVNSVREQYF. For the CDR3, the DNA is TGTGCCAGCAGCCAAGTAAACAGCGTCCGTGAGCAGTACTTC.

This chain uses TRBV16 with TRBJ1-5; 10 bases are a match to TRBD1. Per germline, CDR1 KGHSY and CDR2 FQNENV. There are 17 residues in the CDR3. V dropped 4 bases and J dropped 3; count of bases not matched to a gene: 9. The CDR3 reads CASSRGDGTGDNQPQHF. The CDR3 DNA is TGTGCCAGCAGCCGCGGGGATGGGACAGGGGACAATCAGCCCCAGCATTTT. Complete variable domain (other parts from reference TRBV16 and TRBJ1-5): GEEVAQTPKHLVRGEGQKAKLYCAPIKGHSYVFWYQQVLKNEFKFLISFQNENVFDETGMPKERFSAKCLPNSPCSLEIQATKLEDSAVYFCASSRGDGTGDNQPQHFGDGTRLSIL.

Details on this clone: Sequence at one end of the junction differs from germline and may be a read error. The genes are TRBV7-2 and TRBJ1-6; weak D call: TRBD1 (6 bases). CDR3 size: 14 residues. Germline lookup yields CDR1 SGHTA and CDR2 FQGNSA. The CDR3 spells CVSSFQRGNSPLHF. The CDR3 region has the DNA TGTGTCAGCAGCTTCCAGAGGGGGAATTCACCCCTCCACTTT.

The rearrangement joins TRBV12-3 or TRBV12-4 to TRBJ1-1; maybe TRBD1 (6 bases). V dropped 6 bases and J dropped 7 bases, with 12 bases sitting between them. The CDR3 has 12 residues. Here the CDR3 reads CASSPGHFEAFF. For the CDR3, the DNA is TGTGCCAGCAGCCCGGGACACTTTGAAGCTTTCTTT.

V gene TRBV5-1 combines with J gene TRBJ2-3; no clear D gene. Between the trimmed V and J ends, which lost 0 bases and 1 base, there was a span of 9 bases. Germline lookup yields CDR1 SGHRS and CDR2 YFSETQ. The CDR3 length is 15 residues. DNA for the CDR3: TGCGCCAGCAGCTTGGACGGCACACGCACAGATACGCAGTATTTT. This codes for CASSLDGTRTDTQYF.

The chain uses TRBV4-2 and TRBJ2-7, with D perhaps being TRBD1 or TRBD2 (5 bases each). Deletions cut 4 bases from V and 3 bases from J, with 10 bases between. CDR1 is LGHNA and CDR2 is YNFKEQ in the germline V gene. This CDR3 has 13 residues. Here the CDR3 reads CASSRDGNYEQYF. The CDR3 bases are TGTGCCAGCAGCCGGGACGGGAACTACGAGCAGTACTTC.